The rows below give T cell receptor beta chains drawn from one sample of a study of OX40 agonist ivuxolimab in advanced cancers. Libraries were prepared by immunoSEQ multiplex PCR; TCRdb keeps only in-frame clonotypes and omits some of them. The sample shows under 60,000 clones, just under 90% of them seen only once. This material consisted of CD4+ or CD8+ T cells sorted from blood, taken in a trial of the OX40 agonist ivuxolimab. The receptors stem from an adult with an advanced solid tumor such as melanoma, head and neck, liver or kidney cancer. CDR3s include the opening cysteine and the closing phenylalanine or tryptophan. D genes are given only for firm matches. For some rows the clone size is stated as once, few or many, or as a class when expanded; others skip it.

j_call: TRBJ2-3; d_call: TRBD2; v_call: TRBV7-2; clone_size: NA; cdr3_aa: CASSFRGLAGFTDTQYF; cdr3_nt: TGTGCCAGCAGCTTCCGGGGACTAGCGGGATTCACAGATACGCAGTATTTT
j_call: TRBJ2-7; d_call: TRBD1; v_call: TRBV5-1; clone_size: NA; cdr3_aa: CASSRGQGRFDEQYF; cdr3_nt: TGCGCCAGCAGCAGAGGACAGGGACGATTCGACGAGCAGTACTTC
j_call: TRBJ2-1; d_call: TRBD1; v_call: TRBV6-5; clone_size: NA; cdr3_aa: CASSYDRVVRNEQFF; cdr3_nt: TGTGCCAGCAGTTACGACAGGGTGGTGCGGAATGAGCAGTTCTTC
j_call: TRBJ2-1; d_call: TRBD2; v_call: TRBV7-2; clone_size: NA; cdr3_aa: CASSLYTSGRGGGDEQFF; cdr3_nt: TGTGCCAGCAGCTTATATACTAGCGGGAGGGGTGGCGGGGATGAGCAGTTCTTC
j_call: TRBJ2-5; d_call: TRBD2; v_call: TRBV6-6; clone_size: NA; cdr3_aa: CASGASGVTWETQYF; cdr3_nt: TGTGCCAGCGGGGCTAGCGGTGTGACGTGGGAGACCCAGTACTTC
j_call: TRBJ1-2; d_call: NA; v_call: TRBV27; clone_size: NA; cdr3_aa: CASSLQGYGYTF; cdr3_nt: TGTGCCAGCAGTTTACAGGGCTATGGCTACACCTTC
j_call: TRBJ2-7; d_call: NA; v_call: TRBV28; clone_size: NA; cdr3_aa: CASSSSGTGSYEQYF; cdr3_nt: TGTGCCAGCAGTTCCTCCGGGACTGGATCCTACGAGCAGTACTTC
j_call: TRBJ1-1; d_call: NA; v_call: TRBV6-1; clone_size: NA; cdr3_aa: CASIGGSTAAFF; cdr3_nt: TGTGCCAGCATCGGGGGGAGTACTGCAGCTTTCTTT
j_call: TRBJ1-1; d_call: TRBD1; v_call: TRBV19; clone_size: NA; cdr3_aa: CASSIDRARTEAFF; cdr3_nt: TGTGCCAGTAGTATCGACAGGGCGAGGACTGAAGCTTTCTTT
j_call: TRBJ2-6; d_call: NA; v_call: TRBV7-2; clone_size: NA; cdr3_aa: CASSLAGGGRSGANVLTF; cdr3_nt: TGTGCCAGCAGCTTAGCGGGAGGGGGCAGGTCTGGGGCCAACGTCCTGACTTTC
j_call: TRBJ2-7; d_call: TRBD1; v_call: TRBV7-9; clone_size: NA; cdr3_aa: CASSFGQASYEQYF; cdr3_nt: TGTGCCAGCAGCTTCGGACAGGCTTCCTACGAGCAGTACTTC
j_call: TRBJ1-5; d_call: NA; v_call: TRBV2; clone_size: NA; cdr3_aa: CASTSWQTNQPQHF; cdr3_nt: TGTGCCAGCACCTCTTGGCAGACCAATCAGCCCCAGCATTTT
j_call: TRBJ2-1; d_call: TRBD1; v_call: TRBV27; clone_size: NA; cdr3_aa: CASSLSPGQGWGNEQFF; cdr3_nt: TGTGCCAGCAGTTTATCTCCCGGACAGGGATGGGGCAATGAGCAGTTCTTC
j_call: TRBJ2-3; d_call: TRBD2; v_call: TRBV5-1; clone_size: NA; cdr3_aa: CASTLSGRWNTQYF; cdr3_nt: TGCGCCAGCACCCTTAGCGGGAGGTGGAATACGCAGTATTTT
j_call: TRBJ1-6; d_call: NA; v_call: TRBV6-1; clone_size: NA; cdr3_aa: CAGGQNINSPLHF; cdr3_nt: TGTGCCGGAGGACAGAACATAAATTCACCCCTCCACTTT
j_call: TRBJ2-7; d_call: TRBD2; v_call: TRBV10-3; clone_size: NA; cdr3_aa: CAISVGGSLYEQYF; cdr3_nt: TGTGCCATCAGTGTGGGCGGGAGCCTGTACGAGCAGTACTTC
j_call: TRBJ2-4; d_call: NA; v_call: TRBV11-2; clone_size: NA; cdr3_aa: CASTIDPGRSQYF; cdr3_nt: TGTGCCAGCACGATTGACCCAGGGAGAAGTCAGTACTTC
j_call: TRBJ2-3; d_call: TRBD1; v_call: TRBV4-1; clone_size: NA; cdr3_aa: CASSQGGQGRTDTQYF; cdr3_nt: TGCGCCAGCAGCCAAGGGGGACAGGGGAGGACAGATACGCAGTATTTT
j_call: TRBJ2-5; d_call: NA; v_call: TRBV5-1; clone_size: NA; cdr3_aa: CASSLKQGGRETQYF; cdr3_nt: TGCGCCAGCAGCTTGAAACAGGGTGGACGAGAGACCCAGTACTTC
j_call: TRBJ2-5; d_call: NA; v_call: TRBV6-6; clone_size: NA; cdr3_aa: CASSSGRETQYF; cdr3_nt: TGTGCCAGCAGCTCGGGGAGAGAGACCCAGTACTTC
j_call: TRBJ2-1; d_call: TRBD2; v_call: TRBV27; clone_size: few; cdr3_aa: CASRATGGSGRVNEQFF; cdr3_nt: TGTGCCAGCAGAGCCACAGGGGGTAGCGGGAGGGTCAATGAGCAGTTCTTC
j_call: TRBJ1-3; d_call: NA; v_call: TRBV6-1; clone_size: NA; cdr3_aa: CASYGHYGNTIYF; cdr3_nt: TGTGCCAGCTATGGACATTACGGAAACACCATATATTTT
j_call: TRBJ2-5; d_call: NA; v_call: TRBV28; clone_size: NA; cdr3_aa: CASSQNSGETQYF; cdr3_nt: TGTGCCAGCAGCCAAAACAGCGGCGAGACCCAGTACTTC
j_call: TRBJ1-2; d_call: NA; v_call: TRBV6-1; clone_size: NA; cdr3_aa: CASSETVNYGYTF; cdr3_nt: TGTGCCAGCAGTGAAACCGTTAACTATGGCTACACCTTC
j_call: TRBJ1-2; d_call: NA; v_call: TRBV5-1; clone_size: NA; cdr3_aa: CASSLYAGGSYGYTF; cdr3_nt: TGCGCCAGCAGCTTGTACGCCGGGGGAAGCTATGGCTACACCTTC
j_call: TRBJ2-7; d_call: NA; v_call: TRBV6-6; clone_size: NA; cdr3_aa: CASRKSDKAYEQYF; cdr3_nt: TGTGCCAGCAGAAAATCGGACAAAGCCTACGAGCAGTACTTC
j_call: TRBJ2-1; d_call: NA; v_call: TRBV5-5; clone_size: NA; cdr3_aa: CASSQQAASYNEQFF; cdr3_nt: TGTGCCAGCAGCCAACAAGCGGCCTCCTACAATGAGCAGTTCTTC
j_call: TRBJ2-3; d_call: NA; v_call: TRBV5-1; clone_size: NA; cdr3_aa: CASSLSDWNTDTQYF; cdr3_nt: TGCGCCAGCAGCCTATCGGACTGGAACACAGATACGCAGTATTTT
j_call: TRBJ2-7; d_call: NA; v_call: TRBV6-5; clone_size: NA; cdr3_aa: CASSSAGVSYEQYF; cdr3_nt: TGTGCCAGCAGCTCAGCGGGTGTCTCCTACGAGCAGTACTTC
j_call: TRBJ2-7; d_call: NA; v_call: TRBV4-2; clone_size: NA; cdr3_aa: CASSQREASASYEQYF; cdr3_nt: TGTGCCAGCAGCCAAAGGGAAGCTAGCGCATCCTACGAGCAGTACTTC
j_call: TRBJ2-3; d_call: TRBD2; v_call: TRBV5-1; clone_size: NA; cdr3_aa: CASSFPLAGVTDTQYF; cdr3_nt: TGCGCCAGCAGCTTTCCTCTAGCGGGAGTAACAGATACGCAGTATTTT
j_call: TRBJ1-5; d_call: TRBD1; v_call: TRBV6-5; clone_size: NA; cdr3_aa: CASGTGNQPQHF; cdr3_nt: TGTGCCAGCGGGACAGGTAATCAGCCCCAGCATTTT
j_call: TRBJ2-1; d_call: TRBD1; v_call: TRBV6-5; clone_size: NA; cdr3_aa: CASSYSTGGLYNEQFF; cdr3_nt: TGTGCCAGCAGTTACTCGACAGGGGGTTTGTACAATGAGCAGTTCTTC
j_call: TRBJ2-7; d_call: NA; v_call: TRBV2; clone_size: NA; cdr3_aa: CASSVGYEQYF; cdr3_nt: TGTGCCAGCAGTGTAGGCTACGAGCAGTACTTC
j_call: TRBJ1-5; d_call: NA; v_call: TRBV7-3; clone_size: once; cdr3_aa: CASSPPGVGYQPQHF; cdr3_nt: TGTGCCAGCAGCCCTCCAGGGGTTGGGTATCAGCCCCAGCATTTT
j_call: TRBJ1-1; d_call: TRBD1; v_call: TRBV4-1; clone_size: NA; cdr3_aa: CASSLGTGRNTEAFF; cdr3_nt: TGCGCCAGCAGCCTCGGGACAGGGAGGAACACTGAAGCTTTCTTT
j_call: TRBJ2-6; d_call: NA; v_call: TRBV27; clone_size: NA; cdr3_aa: CASSGQSSSGANVLTF; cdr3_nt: TGTGCCAGCAGTGGACAGTCATCCTCTGGGGCCAACGTCCTGACTTTC
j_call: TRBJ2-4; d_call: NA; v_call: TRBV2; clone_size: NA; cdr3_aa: CASSERNELRGLAKNIQYF; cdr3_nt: TGTGCCAGCAGTGAAAGGAATGAGTTGAGGGGACTAGCCAAAAACATTCAGTACTTC
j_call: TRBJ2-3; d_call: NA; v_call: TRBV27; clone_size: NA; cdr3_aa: CASRLDWSTDTQYF; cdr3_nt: TGTGCCAGCAGATTGGACTGGAGCACAGATACGCAGTATTTT
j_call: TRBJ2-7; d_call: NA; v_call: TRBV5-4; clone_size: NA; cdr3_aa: CASSPEGRIYEQYF; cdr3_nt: TGTGCCAGCAGCCCGGAAGGGCGGATCTACGAGCAGTACTTC
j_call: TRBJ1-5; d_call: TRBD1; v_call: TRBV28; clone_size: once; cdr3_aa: CASTGFTGGQPQHF; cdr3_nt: TGTGCCAGCACGGGCTTTACAGGGGGCCAGCCCCAGCATTTT
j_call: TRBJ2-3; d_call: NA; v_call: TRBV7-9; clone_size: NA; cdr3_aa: CASSRLADTQYF; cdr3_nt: TGTGCCAGCAGCCGACTGGCAGATACGCAGTATTTT
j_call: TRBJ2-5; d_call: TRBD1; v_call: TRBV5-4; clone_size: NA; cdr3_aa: CASSFPSDRVLETQYF; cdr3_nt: TGTGCCAGCAGCTTCCCCTCGGACAGGGTCCTAGAGACCCAGTACTTC
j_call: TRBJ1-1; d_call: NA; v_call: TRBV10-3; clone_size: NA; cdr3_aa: CAISDPIGTEAFF; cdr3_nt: TGTGCCATCAGTGACCCAATAGGGACTGAAGCTTTCTTT
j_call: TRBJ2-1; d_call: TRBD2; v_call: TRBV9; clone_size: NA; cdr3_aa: CASSSGWLAANEQFF; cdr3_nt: TGTGCCAGCAGCTCAGGTTGGCTAGCGGCCAATGAGCAGTTCTTC
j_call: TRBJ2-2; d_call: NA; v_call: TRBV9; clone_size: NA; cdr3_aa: CASSVIPPSLGTGELFF; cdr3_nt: TGTGCCAGCAGCGTCATCCCACCCTCTTTAGGGACCGGGGAGCTGTTTTTT
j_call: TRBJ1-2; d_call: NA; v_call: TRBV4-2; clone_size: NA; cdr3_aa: CASSQGPGVNYGYTF; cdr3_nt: TGTGCCAGCAGCCAAGGCCCAGGGGTGAACTATGGCTACACCTTC
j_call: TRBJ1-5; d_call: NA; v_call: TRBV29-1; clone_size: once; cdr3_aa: CSVMNSNQPQHF; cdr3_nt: TGCAGCGTTATGAATAGCAATCAGCCCCAGCATTTT
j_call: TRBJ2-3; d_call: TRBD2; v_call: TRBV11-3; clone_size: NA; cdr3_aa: CASSLGLLAGAGDTQYF; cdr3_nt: TGTGCCAGCAGCTTAGGTCTACTAGCGGGAGCCGGAGATACGCAGTATTTT
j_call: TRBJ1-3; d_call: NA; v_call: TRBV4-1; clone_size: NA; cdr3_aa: CASSQSPPGNSGNTIYF; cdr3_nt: TGCGCCAGCAGCCAGTCCCCACCGGGCAACTCTGGAAACACCATATATTTT
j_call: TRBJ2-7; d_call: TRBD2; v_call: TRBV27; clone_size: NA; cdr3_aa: CASSSWTSGSYEQYF; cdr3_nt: TGTGCCAGCAGTTCTTGGACTAGCGGTTCCTACGAGCAGTACTTC